This TCR beta chain was sequenced in a study of cytomegalovirus exposure and HLA in healthy donors. Vbeta (60) and Jbeta (13) primers were used in the PCR. The method was immunoSEQ multiplex PCR; TCRdb's version includes in-frame clones alone and lacks a portion of them. The table records about 140,000 clones, 73% of them present only once. The trim removed 7 bases at V and 8 bases at J, leaving 4 bases unmatched. CDR3 length: 10 amino acids. CDR1 and CDR2 (germline): DFQATT, SNEGSKA (reference sequence). This TCR was recovered from a woman aged 40 to 55 in good health and CMV-seronegative. The sequenced sample consisted of PBMCs. This sequence joins TRBV20-1 and TRBJ2-5; the match to TRBD1 covers 7 bases. The chain's CDR3 is CSVRQGTQYF. The CDR3 DNA sequence: TGCAGTGTCCGACAGGGAACCCAGTACTTC.